This T cell receptor beta chain was sequenced for a study of control samples from healthy donors and cancer patients. This table comes from immunoSEQ multiplex PCR, and its TCRdb copy is limited to in-frame clones, with some not included. This sample has under 150,000 clones, with around 90% found just once. The germline V gene has CDR1 SGDLS and CDR2 YYNGEE. The CDR3 has 16 residues. The V gene lost 4 bases and the J gene lost 3 bases, with 17 bases spanning the gap. The source is a young man in good health. The specimen was blood. The chain couples TRBV9 to TRBJ2-1; D is perhaps TRBD2 (6 bases). This chain's CDR3 is CASSYPRVGGYNEQFF. CDR3 nucleotides: TGTGCCAGCAGCTACCCCCGGGTGGGAGGCTACAATGAGCAGTTCTTC.